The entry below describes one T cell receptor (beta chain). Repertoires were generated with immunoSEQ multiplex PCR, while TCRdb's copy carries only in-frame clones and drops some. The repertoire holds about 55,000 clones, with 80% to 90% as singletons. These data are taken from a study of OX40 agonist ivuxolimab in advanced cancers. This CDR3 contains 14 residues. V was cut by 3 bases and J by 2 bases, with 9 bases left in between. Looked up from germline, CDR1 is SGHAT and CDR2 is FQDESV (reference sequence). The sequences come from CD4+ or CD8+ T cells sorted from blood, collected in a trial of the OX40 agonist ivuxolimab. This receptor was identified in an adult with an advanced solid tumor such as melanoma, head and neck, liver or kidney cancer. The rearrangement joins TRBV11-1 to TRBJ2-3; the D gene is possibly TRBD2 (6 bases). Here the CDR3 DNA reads TGTGCCAGCAGCTTGGGGGGATTCACAGATACGCAGTATTTT. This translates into CASSLGGFTDTQYF.